A single sample is the source of the 32 T cell receptor beta chains below, sequenced in a study of Graves' ophthalmopathy and Graves' hyperthyroidism. Transcripts of RNA were the source for amplifying TCR beta CDR3 regions. The first-round RT-PCR employed HTBI primers together with the Qiagen OneStep RT-PCR kit. A multiplex PCR was then performed as the second round. TCRdb redid the calling of the multiplex PCR reads with MiXCR, one entry per CDR3 protein. The sample has 400,000 to 500,000 distinct CDR3 sequences; roughly 21% are singletons. What was sequenced was peripheral blood. The source of these receptors is a woman in her late teens or twenties with stable Graves' hyperthyroidism.

J is TRBJ1-5 and V is TRBV20-1; maybe TRBD1 (6 bases). The germline V gene has CDR1 DFQATT and CDR2 SNEGSKA (reference sequence). CDR3 length: 14 amino acids. Deletions cut 5 bases from V and 5 bases from J, with 16 bases between. CDR3 DNA: TGCAGTGCTTTAACCATGGGGGGCGATCAGCCCCAGCATTTT. It specifies CSALTMGGDQPQHF.

The chain is built from TRBV29-1 and TRBJ2-3; D gene ambiguous. The germline CDR1 and CDR2 sequences are SQVTM and ANQGSEA. This CDR3 comprises 15 residues. Deletions cut 4 bases from V and 1 base from J, with 15 bases between. The CDR3 loop is CSVAQNPWGTDTQYF. The DNA for the CDR3 is TGCAGCGTTGCCCAGAACCCTTGGGGCACAGATACGCAGTATTTT.

This clonotype was seen once. The chain is built from TRBV6-1 and TRBJ2-5; 8 positions agree with TRBD1. The CDR3 totals 14 residues. Germline trimming cut 11 bases from V and 5 bases from J; bases unmatched to any gene: 13. Germline CDR1 MNHNS, CDR2 SASEGT. The CDR3 DNA follows: TGTGCCGGAGGATCGGCAGGGGGCATGGAGACCCAGTACTTC. Protein product: CAGGSAGGMETQYF.

This clonotype was counted ten times or more. This chain uses TRBV9 with TRBJ2-7, with 7 nucleotides matching TRBD1. The J segment lost 0 bases and the V segment lost 2 bases, leaving 5 bases of the junction unmatched. This CDR3 contains 15 residues. Germline V lookup: CDR1 SGDLS, CDR2 YYNGEE. CDR3 nucleotides: TGTGCCAGCAGCGTTCGGGACAGCAGCTCCTACGAGCAGTACTTC. This sequence encodes CASSVRDSSSYEQYF.

This clonotype was observed at least ten times. This sequence joins TRBV19 and TRBJ1-1; 7 nucleotides align to TRBD1. The V and J ends lost 6 bases and 4 bases, in that order; junction bases with no gene match: 8. CDR1 is LNHDA, CDR2 SQIVND, per germline (reference sequence). The CDR3 has 14 amino acids. In DNA form, the CDR3 reads TGTGCCAGTAGGAGACAGGGAGGGATCACTGAAGCTTTCTTT. Encoded protein: CASRRQGGITEAFF.

The V call is TRBV3-1, the J call TRBJ1-1; D ambiguous. Trimming took 1 base from V and 1 from J, leaving 4 bases between them. Germline V gene lookup returns CDR1 LGHDT and CDR2 YNNKEL (reference sequence). This CDR3 comprises 13 residues. The DNA for the CDR3 is TGTGCCAGCAGCCAAGTCCCGAACACTGAAGCTTTCTTT. Translating it yields CASSQVPNTEAFF.

At least ten counts were recorded for this clonotype. The chain combines TRBV11-2 with TRBJ2-7; TRBD2 aligns across 7 bases. Per the germline V gene, CDR1 is SGHAT and CDR2 is FQNNGV. The CDR3 consists of 14 residues. The trim removed 3 bases at V and 5 bases at J, leaving 7 bases unmatched. CDR3 protein: CASSFSREVNEQYF. As DNA, the CDR3 is TGTGCCAGCAGCTTTAGCCGGGAGGTCAACGAGCAGTACTTC.

This clonotype was recorded at least ten times. The CDR3 sequence: CASSELMGGTGTDTQYF. The DNA of the CDR3 is TGTGCCAGCAGTGAACTAATGGGGGGAACGGGGACAGATACGCAGTATTTT. The chain joins TRBV25-1 to TRBJ2-3, with D maybe TRBD2 (6 bases). The CDR3 sequence is 17 residues long. V shed 2 bases and J shed 3 bases, with 18 bases lying between them. Germline CDR1 and CDR2: MGHDK and SYGVNS.

The table lists this clonotype with many counts. This chain connects TRBV2 to TRBJ2-7; 10 nucleotides match TRBD1. This CDR3 contains 15 residues. Germline CDR1 reads SNHLY; CDR2 reads FYNNEI. V was clipped by 7 bases and J by 2 bases; unmatched bases: 8. The CDR3: CASTGDRGTTYEQYF. For the CDR3, the DNA is TGTGCCAGCACGGGGGACAGGGGTACCACCTACGAGCAGTACTTC.

This clonotype showed up many times. The chain carries TRBV20-1 and TRBJ1-1, with D possibly being TRBD1 (5 bases). From germline, CDR1 is DFQATT and CDR2 SNEGSKA (reference sequence). Trimming took off 3 bases at V and 4 bases at J, with 9 bases between the two ends. The length of the CDR3 is 12 residues. CDR3 protein: CSAREGTTEAFF. CDR3 nucleotide sequence: TGCAGTGCTAGGGAGGGGACCACTGAAGCTTTCTTT.

This clonotype was found many times. The gene calls are TRBV12-3 or TRBV12-4 and TRBJ2-7; D may be TRBD1 (6 bases). The CDR3 has 14 residues. V gave up 6 bases and J gave up 3 bases, with 15 bases separating them. This CDR3 reads CASSSHGTNYEQYF. CDR3 sequence (DNA): TGTGCCAGCAGCTCCCATGGGACAAACTACGAGCAGTACTTC.

As regards this clonotype: A single base separates this from a much larger clone, so it may be a read error. This chain links TRBV6-2 or TRBV6-3 with TRBJ1-3; possible D gene TRBD1, 6 bases. The CDR3 loop spans 14 amino acids. Germline CDR1 is MNHEY and CDR2 is SVGEGT. Trimming cost V 5 bases and J 0 bases, with 8 bases left between them. The CDR3, as DNA: TGTGCCAGCAGTAACAGGGACTCTGGAAACACCATATATTTT. It specifies CASSNRDSGNTIYF.

This clonotype was recorded at least ten times. This chain connects TRBV6-5 to TRBJ1-2; D is perhaps TRBD1 (5 bases). The ends were cut back, 7 bases at V and 8 bases at J, with 20 bases in the middle. The germline gives CDR1 MNHEY, CDR2 SVGAGI. CDR3 length equals 14 residues. The CDR3 DNA follows: TGTGCCAGCACCGCCGGGGGGAGAGGTCGAGGCTACACCTTC. Translating gives CASTAGGRGRGYTF.

This clonotype was detected ten times or more. The chain couples TRBV12-3 or TRBV12-4 to TRBJ1-3, with a tentative D call TRBD1 (5 bases). The CDR3 extends over 15 amino acids. The germline V and J ends were trimmed by 7 bases and 4 bases, with 17 bases remaining between them. The chain's CDR3 is CASTYAGGVGNTIYF. The CDR3 DNA follows: TGTGCCAGCACCTACGCGGGGGGGGTAGGAAACACCATATATTTT.

This clonotype was seen a handful of times. The chain has TRBV6-1 and TRBJ2-7, with 9 positions matching TRBD1. Trimming took 6 bases from V and 5 from J; bases not matched to a gene: 11. The CDR3 extends over 15 amino acids. The germline V gene encodes CDR1 MNHNS and CDR2 SASEGT. The CDR3: CASSRTGALTHEQYF. CDR3 coding DNA: TGTGCCAGCAGCCGGACAGGGGCACTAACCCACGAGCAGTACTTC.

This clonotype was picked up many times. The chain carries TRBV7-2 and TRBJ2-5, with 14 bases fitting TRBD2. Germline CDR1 SGHTA, CDR2 FQGNSA. The CDR3 extends over 15 amino acids. Trimming removed 5 bases from V and 3 bases from J; junction bases left unmatched: 2. Written as DNA, the CDR3 is TGTGCCAGCAGCCCGGGACTAGCGGGAGAAGAGACCCAGTACTTC. Protein sequence: CASSPGLAGEETQYF. Drawing the rest from reference TRBV7-2 and TRBJ2-5, the complete variable domain is GAGVSQSPSNKVTEKGKDVELRCDPISGHTALYWYRQSLGQGLEFLIYFQGNSAPDKSGLPSDRFSAERTGGSVSTLTIQRTQQEDSAVYLCASSPGLAGEETQYFGPGTRLLVL.

The chain links TRBV4-1 to TRBJ2-7; D unclear. CDR3 length equals 12 residues. CDR1 is MGHRA, CDR2 YSYEKL, per germline. V shed 2 bases and J shed 7 bases, with 9 bases lying between them. The CDR3 region is CASSQLGLEQYF. CDR3 DNA: TGCGCCAGCAGCCAACTGGGGTTGGAGCAGTACTTC.

The V and J genes are TRBV7-8 and TRBJ2-4; the D call may be TRBD1 or TRBD2 (5 bases each). V was shortened by 2 bases and J by 3 bases, with 11 bases between the two germline ends. CDR3 length: 15 amino acids. Germline V gives CDR1 SGHVS, CDR2 FQNEAQ. The CDR3 nucleotides are TGTGCCAGCAGCTTAAGAGGGGTCGGCAAAAACATTCAGTACTTC. This sequence encodes CASSLRGVGKNIQYF.

This clonotype was seen more than once but under ten times. One end of the junction does not line up with germline, which may come from a read error. DNA of the CDR3: TGTGCCAGCAGTATATACCTGGACAGCTACGATCAGTACTTC. Amino acids: CASSIYLDSYDQYF. V and J are TRBV27 and TRBJ2-7; perhaps TRBD1 as D (6 bases). Looked up from germline, CDR1 is MNHEY and CDR2 is SMNVEV (reference sequence). The CDR3 has 14 residues.

This clonotype was found a few times. The chain is built from TRBV5-1 and TRBJ1-2; D is ambiguous. This CDR3 spans 17 amino acids. V shed 2 bases and J shed 4 bases, with 21 bases lying between them. In germline, CDR1 is SGHRS, CDR2 YFSETQ. The chain's CDR3 is CASSFEGTVSPSYGYTF. CDR3 sequence (DNA): TGCGCCAGCAGCTTTGAGGGCACAGTAAGCCCTAGCTATGGCTACACCTTC.

This clonotype came up many times. The V call is TRBV7-2, the J call TRBJ2-5, with TRBD2 matching over 9 bases. Germline loops: CDR1 SGHTA, CDR2 FQGNSA. Unmatched junction bases numbered 16, after V lost 5 bases and J lost 0 bases. CDR3 length: 19 residues. The CDR3 nucleotides read TGTGCCAGCAGCCCCTCTCAGCTGGGGCTAGCGGGAAACCAAGAGACCCAGTACTTC. Translated: CASSPSQLGLAGNQETQYF.

With respect to this clonotype: A single base separates this from a much larger clone, so it may be a read error. This sequence joins TRBV6-5 and TRBJ2-7; tentatively, D is TRBD1 (6 bases). Germline V gene sequence: CDR1 MNHEY, CDR2 SVGAGI. The CDR3 loop spans 17 amino acids. V was shortened by 0 bases and J by 2 bases, with 17 bases between the two germline ends. The CDR3: CASSYSGTLRGPYEQYF. Here the CDR3 DNA reads TGTGCCAGCAGTTACTCCGGGACACTCAGAGGGCCCTACGAGCAGTACTTC.

The chain recombines TRBV12-3 or TRBV12-4 with TRBJ2-7; the D is unclear. Trimming left V 2 bases short and J 5 bases short, with 16 bases between. The CDR3 loop spans 15 amino acids. This chain's CDR3 is CASSLNPLVQHEQYF. CDR3 sequence (DNA): TGTGCCAGCAGTTTAAATCCCCTAGTCCAGCACGAGCAGTACTTC.

The V call is TRBV30, the J call TRBJ2-7, with D unclear. The CDR3 has 12 residues. Germline CDR1 and CDR2: GTSNPN and SVGIG (reference sequence). Between the trimmed V and J ends, which lost 1 base and 5 bases, there was a span of 9 bases. CDR3 sequence (DNA): TGTGCCTGGAGTGCCACGGCCCACGAGCAGTACTTC. Translated, it gives CAWSATAHEQYF. The full variable domain, with the rest looked up from reference TRBV30 and TRBJ2-7, is SQTIHQWPATLVQPVGSPLSLECTVEGTSNPNLYWYRQAAGRGLQLLFYSVGIGQISSEVPQNLSASRPQDRQFILSSKKLLLSDSGFYLCAWSATAHEQYFGPGTRLTVT.

This sequence joins TRBV6-1 and TRBJ2-4; D unresolved. The CDR3 is 12 amino acids. V lost 6 bases to trimming and J lost 8 bases, with 11 bases between them. Germline V gene sequence: CDR1 MNHNS, CDR2 SASEGT. CDR3 sequence reads: CASSLEGYIQYF. The CDR3 DNA sequence: TGTGCCAGCAGCTTAGAAGGATACATTCAGTACTTC.

This clonotype was detected ten times or more. The J gene is TRBJ1-2, the V gene TRBV19, with D possibly matching TRBD1 (6 bases). The V end was cut by 3 bases, the J end by 2 bases, with 10 bases between. The CDR3 spans 14 residues. Germline-derived CDR1 and CDR2 are LNHDA and SQIVND (reference sequence). DNA of the CDR3: TGTGCCAGTAGTATTTGGACAGTGAACTATGGCTACACCTTC. Translated: CASSIWTVNYGYTF.

This clonotype was observed at least ten times. The gene calls are TRBV20-1 and TRBJ2-1; D perhaps matches TRBD2 (5 bases). Trimming took off 6 bases at V and 8 bases at J, with 20 bases between the two ends. The CDR3 has 14 amino acids. CDR1 is DFQATT and CDR2 is SNEGSKA in the germline V gene (reference sequence). The chain's CDR3 is CSARRRGSDYEQFF. Written as DNA, the CDR3 is TGCAGTGCAAGGAGGCGTGGCTCCGACTATGAGCAGTTCTTC.

This clonotype came up once. This chain connects TRBV27 to TRBJ1-2; 7 bases fit TRBD1. With 2 bases clipped from V and 4 bases from J, the junction kept 10 bases outside the gene matches. The CDR3 runs 16 residues. The germline CDR1 and CDR2 sequences are MNHEY and SMNVEV (reference sequence). The CDR3 DNA is TGTGCCAGCAGTTTAGTCAGACAGGGTTCGATCTATGGCTACACCTTC. Amino acids: CASSLVRQGSIYGYTF.

V is TRBV11-2 and J is TRBJ1-2; D gene ambiguous. The germline gives CDR1 SGHAT, CDR2 FQNNGV. The CDR3 is made up of 13 amino acids. V was clipped by 3 bases and J by 4 bases, with 9 bases between them. The CDR3 sequence: CASSLIPFYGYTF. The CDR3 DNA is TGTGCCAGCAGCTTGATCCCCTTCTATGGCTACACCTTC.

This clonotype was seen ten or more times. This CDR3 reads CASSLDGDSVQGYTF. CDR3 in DNA: TGTGCCAGCAGCTTAGACGGGGACTCGGTCCAAGGCTACACCTTC. This chain uses TRBV7-8 with TRBJ1-2; possibly TRBD1 for D (5 bases). The CDR3 is made up of 15 amino acids. V was clipped by 1 base and J by 8 bases, with 17 bases between them. Germline values: CDR1 SGHVS, CDR2 FQNEAQ.

There are many counts of this clonotype. CDR3 sequence reads: CATSGGNTGELFF. CDR3 DNA: TGTGCCACTAGCGGGGGGAACACCGGGGAGCTGTTTTTT. The chain uses TRBV10-3 and TRBJ2-2, with TRBD2 matching over 10 bases. The CDR3 totals 13 residues. With 10 bases clipped from V and 1 base from J, the junction kept 0 bases outside the gene matches. Germline loops: CDR1 ENHRY, CDR2 SYGVKD.

This clonotype was recorded many times. V and J are TRBV5-4 and TRBJ2-3; the D is unclear. The CDR3 length is 11 residues. V lost 3 bases and J lost 5, with 4 bases in between. The germline V gene encodes CDR1 SGHNT and CDR2 YYREEE (reference sequence). The CDR3 sequence: CASSWRDTQYF. CDR3 nucleotides: TGTGCCAGCAGCTGGAGAGATACGCAGTATTTT.